Described below is a single T cell receptor beta chain sequence and its context. This record comes from a study of T cell responses to AZD1222 COVID-19 vaccine. This CDR3 has 16 amino acids. TCRdb's table, derived via immunoSEQ multiplex PCR, lists solely in-frame clones and lacks some. The table lists some 84,000 clones, about 83% of them singletons. The TCR sequence derives from an adult who received the AZD1222 COVID-19 vaccine. The sequenced sample was peripheral blood, obtained 28 days after the second AZD1222 dose. The gene calls are TRBV21-1 and TRBJ2-7; TRBD1 is the table's D call and was not checked against the DNA. TRBV21-1 is a pseudogene segment. This chain's CDR3 is CASSKGVAGLSYEQYF. CDR3 in DNA: TGTGCCAGCAGCAAAGGGGTCGCAGGTCTTTCCTACGAGCAGTACTTC.